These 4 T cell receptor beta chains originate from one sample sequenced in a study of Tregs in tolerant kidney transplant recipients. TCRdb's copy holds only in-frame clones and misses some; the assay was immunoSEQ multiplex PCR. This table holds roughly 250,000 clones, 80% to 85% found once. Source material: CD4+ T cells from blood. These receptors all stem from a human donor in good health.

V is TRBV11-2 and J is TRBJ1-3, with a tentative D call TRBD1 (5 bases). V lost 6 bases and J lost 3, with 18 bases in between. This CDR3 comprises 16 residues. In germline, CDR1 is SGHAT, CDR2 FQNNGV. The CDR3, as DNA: TGTGCCAGCAGTCGGAGGGACGGAACCTATGGAAACACCATATATTTT. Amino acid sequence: CASSRRDGTYGNTIYF.

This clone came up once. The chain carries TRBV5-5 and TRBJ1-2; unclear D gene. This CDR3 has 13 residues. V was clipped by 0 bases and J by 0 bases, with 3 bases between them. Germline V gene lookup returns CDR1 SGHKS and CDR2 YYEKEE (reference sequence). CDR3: CASSLGANYGYTF. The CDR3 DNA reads TGTGCCAGCAGCTTGGGAGCTAACTATGGCTACACCTTC.

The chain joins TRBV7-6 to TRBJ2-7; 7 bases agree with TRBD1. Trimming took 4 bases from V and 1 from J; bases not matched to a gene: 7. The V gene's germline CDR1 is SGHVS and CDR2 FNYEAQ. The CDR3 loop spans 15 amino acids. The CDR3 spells CASSSIKTGSYEQYF. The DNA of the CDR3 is TGTGCCAGCAGCTCGATTAAGACAGGGTCCTACGAGCAGTACTTC.

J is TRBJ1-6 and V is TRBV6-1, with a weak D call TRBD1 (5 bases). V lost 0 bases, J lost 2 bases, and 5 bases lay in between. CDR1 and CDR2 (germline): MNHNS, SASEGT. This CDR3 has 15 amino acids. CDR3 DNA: TGTGCCAGCAGTGAAGCGGGGCCCTATAATTCACCCCTCCACTTT. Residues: CASSEAGPYNSPLHF.